The 27 T cell receptor beta chains given below trace back to one sample, sequenced in a study of cytomegalovirus exposure and HLA in healthy donors. Vbeta (60) and Jbeta (13) primers were used in the PCR. TCRdb's copy holds only in-frame clones and misses some; the assay was immunoSEQ multiplex PCR. In the table there are under 200,000 clones, approximately 12% of which are singletons. Sequencing was performed on PBMCs. These receptors all come from a man aged 50-60 years in good health and CMV-seropositive.

This clone was seen only a few times. The rearrangement links TRBV7-2 to TRBJ1-1, with 10 bases matching TRBD1. In germline, CDR1 is SGHTA, CDR2 FQGNSA. There are 13 residues in the CDR3. Trimming took 2 bases from V and 10 from J; bases not matched to a gene: 4. CDR3 residues: CASSLKDRGLAFF. CDR3 nucleotide sequence: TGTGCCAGCAGCTTAAAGGACAGGGGGTTAGCTTTCTTT.

This clone was recorded a few times. The rearrangement links TRBV5-5 to TRBJ1-2, with D unclear. Germline-derived CDR1 and CDR2 are SGHKS and YYEKEE (reference sequence). Trimming took 1 base from V and 4 from J, leaving 8 bases between them. This CDR3 is 13 amino acids long. The CDR3: CASSLSTSYGYTF. The CDR3 nucleotides read TGTGCCAGCAGCTTGTCCACTTCCTATGGCTACACCTTC.

The chain joins TRBV25-1 to TRBJ1-2; 9 bases align to TRBD1. With 8 bases clipped from V and 3 bases from J, the junction kept 4 bases outside the gene matches. The V gene's germline CDR1 is MGHDK and CDR2 SYGVNS. This CDR3 is 13 amino acids long. In DNA form, the CDR3 reads TGTGCCAGCCGGACAGGGGAGGACTATGGCTACACCTTC. Translation gives CASRTGEDYGYTF.

This clone was seen a handful of times. Other DNA sequences in this sample translate to the same CDR3. The CDR3 DNA reads TGTGCCAGCAGTGAGGGGCTCAACTATGGCTACACCTTC. Translated: CASSEGLNYGYTF. The J gene is TRBJ1-2, the V gene TRBV6-1; D may be TRBD1 (5 bases). The CDR3 loop spans 13 amino acids. Deletions cut 3 bases from V and 2 bases from J, with 7 bases between. Germline CDR1 is MNHNS and CDR2 is SASEGT.

This clone has just a few counts. The junction does not match germline at one end; this may be a read error. The V gene is TRBV6-6, the J gene TRBJ1-6, with TRBD1 matching 7 bases. The length of the CDR3 is 14 residues. Germline CDR1 and CDR2: MNHNY and SVGAGI (reference sequence). This chain's CDR3 is CVSSYRDSNSPLHF. The CDR3 bases are TGTGTCAGCAGTTACCGGGACAGTAACTCACCCCTCCACTTT.

The genes are TRBV19 and TRBJ1-2, with TRBD1 as a possible D gene (5 bases). The ends were cut back, 5 bases at V and 3 bases at J, with 10 bases in the middle. Germline V gene sequence: CDR1 LNHDA, CDR2 SQIVND (reference sequence). The CDR3 is 13 residues long. CDR3 loop: CASSGRDYYGYTF. CDR3 nucleotide sequence: TGTGCCAGTAGTGGAAGGGACTACTATGGCTACACCTTC.

This clone showed up just a few times. CDR3 in DNA: TGCGCCAGCAGCCAGCAAGACAGGGGATCCGAGCAGTACTTC. Protein sequence: CASSQQDRGSEQYF. The rearrangement joins TRBV4-3 to TRBJ2-7, with 8 bases identical to TRBD1. The ends lost 3 bases at V and 6 bases at J; junction bases unmatched: 7. The CDR3 spans 14 residues. Germline V gene sequence: CDR1 LGHNA, CDR2 YSLEER.

This chain uses TRBV7-6 with TRBJ2-7; D ambiguous. The CDR3 length is 14 residues. The ends were cut back, 4 bases at V and 7 bases at J, with 17 bases in the middle. CDR1 SGHVS and CDR2 FNYEAQ come from the germline V gene. The chain's CDR3 is CASSSGGSRWEQYV. CDR3 nucleotide sequence: TGTGCCAGCAGCTCCGGCGGTTCCCGCTGGGAGCAGTACGTC.

This clone was counted between two and nine times. This chain links TRBV7-2 with TRBJ2-3; maybe TRBD1 (5 bases). V dropped 3 bases and J dropped 7 bases, with 8 bases sitting between them. There are 12 residues in the CDR3. Germline CDR1 SGHTA, CDR2 FQGNSA. This CDR3 is CASSFQGNTQYF. DNA for the CDR3: TGTGCCAGCAGCTTCCAGGGAAATACGCAGTATTTT.

There are a few counts of this clone. This chain links TRBV28 with TRBJ1-5; D gene uncertain. Trimming stripped 3 bases from V and 4 bases from J, with 16 bases between. The CDR3 has 16 amino acids. The germline CDR1 and CDR2 sequences are MDHEN and SYDVKM. The CDR3 sequence: CASSFVATGGNQPQHF. In DNA form, the CDR3 reads TGTGCCAGCAGTTTTGTAGCCACGGGTGGGAATCAGCCCCAGCATTTT.

The chain employs TRBV2 and TRBJ2-3, with D possibly being TRBD1 (5 bases). The CDR3 length is 14 residues. The V gene's germline CDR1 is SNHLY and CDR2 FYNNEI. V was clipped by 4 bases and J by 2 bases, with 10 bases between them. In nucleotides, the CDR3 is TGTGCCAGCAGTGTTTGGGGCCCCACAGATACGCAGTATTTT. It yields the protein CASSVWGPTDTQYF.

V gene TRBV15 combines with J gene TRBJ2-3; TRBD1 might be the D (6 bases). CDR1 and CDR2 (germline): LNHNV, YYDKDF (reference sequence). Deletions cut 3 bases from V and 1 base from J, with 20 bases between. CDR3 length equals 18 residues. The chain's CDR3 is CATSSKFYRDEGTDTQYF. CDR3 DNA: TGTGCCACCAGCAGCAAATTTTACAGGGACGAAGGCACAGATACGCAGTATTTT.

This chain joins TRBV2 and TRBJ2-1, with D possibly being TRBD2 (6 bases). Trimming removed 3 bases from V and 9 bases from J, with 18 bases in between. Germline CDR1 SNHLY, CDR2 FYNNEI. The CDR3 is made up of 15 amino acids. In DNA, the CDR3 is TGTGCCAGCAGTGACGTCCCAGCGGGCTCCGGTGAGCAGTTCTTC. Protein product: CASSDVPAGSGEQFF. The whole variable domain, filled in from reference TRBV2 and TRBJ2-1, reads EPEVTQTPSHQVTQMGQEVILRCVPISNHLYFYWYRQILGQKVEFLVSFYNNEISEKSEIFDDQFSVERPDGSNFTLKIRSTKLEDSAMYFCASSDVPAGSGEQFFGPGTRLTVL.

This clone was counted only a few times. This chain joins TRBV6-5 and TRBJ1-4; D is possibly TRBD1 (5 bases). With 0 bases removed from V and 5 bases from J, the gap between germline ends came to 7 bases. Looked up from germline, CDR1 is MNHEY and CDR2 is SVGAGI. The CDR3 has 14 amino acids. The CDR3 DNA reads TGTGCCAGCAGTTACTCGACAGAGAATGAAAAACTGTTTTTT. Amino acids: CASSYSTENEKLFF.

This clone was counted between two and nine times. This rearrangement joins TRBV27 to TRBJ2-7, with TRBD1 as a possible D gene (5 bases). V was trimmed by 2 bases and J by 4 bases, leaving 9 bases between them. The CDR3 covers 13 residues. The germline V gene has CDR1 MNHEY and CDR2 SMNVEV (reference sequence). The CDR3 is CASSLRQNYEQYF. The CDR3 DNA reads TGTGCCAGCAGTTTAAGACAGAATTACGAGCAGTACTTC.

The chain uses TRBV11-2 and TRBJ2-7, with 10 bases that match TRBD1. Trimming took 5 bases from V and 6 from J; bases not matched to a gene: 4. CDR3 size: 13 residues. The germline CDR1 and CDR2 sequences are SGHAT and FQNNGV. The CDR3 DNA reads TGTGCCAGCAGCCCCCGGACAGGGGGCGAGCAGTACGTC. It translates to CASSPRTGGEQYV.

This clone occurred a few times. The rearrangement uses TRBV9 and TRBJ2-5, with 9 bases identical to TRBD2. Germline V gene sequence: CDR1 SGDLS, CDR2 YYNGEE. The CDR3 spans 15 residues. V was pared by 0 bases and J by 8 bases, with 8 bases of the junction left unmatched. CDR3 sequence reads: CASSVEASGALTQYF. The CDR3 region has the DNA TGTGCCAGCAGCGTAGAGGCTAGCGGGGCCCTTACCCAGTACTTC. Looking up the rest from reference TRBV9 and TRBJ2-5 gives the full variable domain: DSGVTQTPKHLITATGQRVTLRCSPRSGDLSVYWYQQSLDQGLQFLIQYYNGEERAKGNILERFSAQQFPDLHSELNLSSLELGDSALYFCASSVEASGALTQYFGPGTRLLVL.

V usage is TRBV6-6 and J usage is TRBJ1-1, with D hard to call. Trimming cost V 2 bases and J 1 base, with 5 bases left between them. Germline CDR1 is MNHNY and CDR2 is SVGAGI (reference sequence). The length of the CDR3 is 13 residues. CDR3 amino acids: CASSYIQNTEAFF. DNA for the CDR3: TGTGCCAGCAGTTACATACAGAACACTGAAGCTTTCTTT.

This clone has a handful of counts. The chain has TRBV14 and TRBJ1-6; D unclear. The V and J ends lost 6 bases and 8 bases respectively, with 11 bases between them. Germline CDR1 SGHDN, CDR2 FVKESK. The CDR3 has 13 residues. CDR3 amino acids: CASSRFQDSPLHF. The DNA for the CDR3 is TGTGCCAGCAGTCGGTTTCAAGATTCACCCCTCCACTTT.

The J gene is TRBJ2-1, the V gene TRBV6-4; no clear D. Trimming took 1 base from V and 3 from J, leaving 10 bases between them. Germline assignment: CDR1 MRHNA and CDR2 SNTAGT. The CDR3 runs 15 residues. The chain's CDR3 is CASSDWLQFYNEQFF. The CDR3 bases are TGTGCCAGCAGTGACTGGCTTCAATTCTACAATGAGCAGTTCTTC.

The chain employs TRBV30 and TRBJ2-1, with 12 bases that match TRBD2. Germline V gene sequence: CDR1 GTSNPN, CDR2 SVGIG (reference sequence). CDR3 length: 15 amino acids. J was trimmed by 4 bases and V by 5 bases; bases with no gene match: 6. The CDR3 loop reads CAWVRLAGEYNEQFF. CDR3 DNA: TGTGCCTGGGTAAGACTAGCGGGGGAATACAATGAGCAGTTCTTC.

This clone was counted between two and nine times. The rearrangement links TRBV15 to TRBJ2-2; 11 bases are a match to TRBD1. The CDR3 spans 17 residues. V gave up 1 base and J gave up 5 bases; unmatched junction bases: 6. Looked up from germline, CDR1 is LNHNV and CDR2 is YYDKDF (reference sequence). DNA for the CDR3: TGTGCCACCAGCAGAGCAGGGACAGGGGGTCTTACCGGGGAGCTGTTTTTT. Amino acid sequence: CATSRAGTGGLTGELFF.

The rearrangement joins TRBV6-1 to TRBJ1-5; a weak D match, TRBD1 (6 bases). Germline CDR1 MNHNS, CDR2 SASEGT. The CDR3 covers 13 residues. V was pared by 8 bases and J by 7 bases, with 15 bases between. The CDR3, as DNA: TGTGCCAGCCGGGAAGGGGGGCCACAGCCCCAGCATTTT. Amino acids: CASREGGPQPQHF.

This clone came up a few times. This rearrangement joins TRBV27 to TRBJ1-4; the match to TRBD1 covers 7 bases. V trimming: 2 bases; J trimming: 2 bases; junction bases outside the gene matches: 2. The germline V gene has CDR1 MNHEY and CDR2 SMNVEV (reference sequence). This CDR3 has 15 residues. CDR3: CASSLTRGTNEKLFF. CDR3 sequence (DNA): TGTGCCAGCAGTTTAACCAGGGGGACTAATGAAAAACTGTTTTTT.

This clone has just a few counts. V and J are TRBV10-3 and TRBJ2-5; 8 nucleotides align to TRBD1. The CDR3 extends over 15 amino acids. V dropped 2 bases and J dropped 5; count of bases not matched to a gene: 7. CDR1 and CDR2 from the germline V gene are ENHRY and SYGVKD. CDR3 DNA sequence: TGTGCCATCAGTGAGGGCGGACAGGGTGGTGAGACCCAGTACTTC. Translating it yields CAISEGGQGGETQYF.

This chain links TRBV18 with TRBJ1-5; 7 positions match TRBD1. Germline V gene lookup returns CDR1 KGHSH and CDR2 LQKENI. V lost 6 bases and J lost 2; bases outside the gene matches: 1. CDR3 length: 13 residues. CDR3 DNA: TGTGCCAGCTCGACAGGGCGCAATCAGCCCCAGCATTTT. As protein: CASSTGRNQPQHF.

This clone was counted between two and nine times. Other DNA sequences within the sample encode an identical CDR3. The chain joins TRBV6-4 to TRBJ1-2; weak D call: TRBD1 (6 bases). The CDR3 has 14 residues. Trimming pared 5 bases from V and 4 bases from J, leaving 14 bases between. CDR1 is MRHNA and CDR2 is SNTAGT in the germline V gene. In DNA form, the CDR3 reads TGTGCCAGCAGTCGGGGGGGCCAAGGCTATGGCTACACCTTC. Its protein is CASSRGGQGYGYTF.